These 32 T cell receptor beta chains share one sample of origin, sequenced in a study of blood T cell repertoires in COVID-19. Profiled with immunoSEQ multiplex PCR; TCRdb holds only in-frame clones, not every one. The sample includes about 300,000 clones, around four fifths of them seen just once. Sequenced input: peripheral blood. Receptors originate from a woman between 45 and 65 years old with acute or convalescent COVID-19.

This clone was seen only once. The chain combines TRBV28 with TRBJ1-2; D is ambiguous. This CDR3 spans 14 amino acids. Germline V gene lookup returns CDR1 MDHEN and CDR2 SYDVKM. Trimming cost V 4 bases and J 4 bases, with 13 bases left between them. CDR3 sequence: CASSSLDGSYGYTF. CDR3 nucleotide sequence: TGTGCCAGCAGTTCCCTGGACGGGAGCTATGGCTACACCTTC.

The genes are TRBV4-1 and TRBJ1-1, with 10 bases aligning to TRBD1. The CDR3 is 18 residues long. In germline, CDR1 is MGHRA, CDR2 YSYEKL. J lost 0 bases, V lost 4 bases, and 11 bases had no gene match. The CDR3 is CASSPGQGVPPLNTEAFF. In DNA form, the CDR3 reads TGCGCCAGCAGCCCAGGACAGGGGGTCCCCCCCTTGAACACTGAAGCTTTCTTT.

Of note for this clone: The sample holds other DNA sequences that translate to the same CDR3. The CDR3 here is CASSLGPLSSGNTIYF. The CDR3 DNA sequence: TGTGCCAGCAGCTTAGGCCCGTTGAGCTCTGGAAACACCATATATTTT. The gene calls are TRBV7-2 and TRBJ1-3, with unresolved D. This CDR3 is 16 amino acids long. Trimming took 1 base from V and 0 from J, leaving 10 bases between them. The germline V gene encodes CDR1 SGHTA and CDR2 FQGNSA.

The chain joins TRBV21-1 to TRBJ1-2; the tabulated D call, TRBD1, remains unverified against the DNA. TRBV21-1 constitutes a pseudogene. The CDR3 sequence is 15 residues long. The CDR3 bases are TGTGCCAGCAGCAAAGGCAGGGGCAAGAGGTGTGGCTACACCTTC. Residues: CASSKGRGKRCGYTF.

The chain joins TRBV7-2 to TRBJ1-4; TRBD1 might be the D (5 bases). Between the trimmed V and J ends, which lost 3 bases and 8 bases, there was a span of 13 bases. The CDR3 length is 14 residues. Germline lookup yields CDR1 SGHTA and CDR2 FQGNSA. Here the CDR3 DNA reads TGTGCCAGCAGCTTCAGCAGGGATCAGGAAAAACTGTTTTTT. This translates into CASSFSRDQEKLFF.

The rearrangement joins TRBV2 to TRBJ2-7; 11 bases fit TRBD1. Germline V CDR1 and CDR2: SNHLY, FYNNEI. V gave up 7 bases and J gave up 4 bases; unmatched junction bases: 15. This CDR3 region has 17 residues. CDR3 sequence reads: CASKAATGQGEIYEQYV. CDR3 DNA: TGTGCCAGCAAGGCGGCAACGGGACAGGGGGAAATTTACGAGCAGTACGTC.

The chain uses TRBV20-1 and TRBJ2-5; D is unresolved. The V end was cut by 7 bases, the J end by 1 base, with 7 bases between. Germline V lookup: CDR1 DFQATT, CDR2 SNEGSKA (reference sequence). The CDR3 is 11 amino acids. The CDR3 loop is CSVGFQETQYF. The CDR3 DNA reads as TGCAGTGTGGGCTTCCAAGAGACCCAGTACTTC.

The V and J genes are TRBV3-1 (or the pseudogene TRBV3-2) and TRBJ2-1; D is perhaps TRBD2 (5 bases). The germline CDR1 and CDR2 sequences are LGHDT and YNNKEL (reference sequence). V was trimmed by 4 bases and J by 8 bases, leaving 21 bases between them. The CDR3 length is 16 residues. CDR3 bases: TGTGCCAGCAGCCCACCCGTTGTCCGGGGTGGCGATGAGCAGTTCTTC. Translating it yields CASSPPVVRGGDEQFF.

This clone has only one observation. The sample holds other DNA sequences that translate to the same CDR3. The V gene is TRBV5-1, the J gene TRBJ1-5; 8 bases agree with TRBD1. CDR1 is SGHRS and CDR2 is YFSETQ in the germline V gene. The CDR3 runs 15 residues. The junction had 1 base not matched to a gene; V was cut back by 0 bases and J by 2 bases. Here the CDR3 reads CASSLAGGGNQPQHF. In nucleotides, the CDR3 is TGCGCCAGCAGCTTGGCAGGGGGCGGCAATCAGCCCCAGCATTTT.

The table lists this clone with a count of one. The genes are TRBV24-1 and TRBJ1-5, with D perhaps TRBD1 (5 bases). The CDR3 covers 17 residues. V dropped 3 bases and J dropped 0 bases, with 14 bases sitting between them. In germline, CDR1 is KGHDR, CDR2 SFDVKD. The CDR3 region is CATSDPPGRDSNQPQHF. The CDR3 nucleotides are TGTGCCACCAGTGATCCCCCCGGCAGGGATAGCAATCAGCCCCAGCATTTT.

CDR3 loop: CAISETENTEAFF. DNA of the CDR3: TGTGCCATCAGTGAAACAGAGAACACTGAAGCTTTCTTT. V is TRBV10-3 and J is TRBJ1-1; D is ambiguous. V shed 3 bases and J shed 1 base, with 6 bases lying between them. Germline-derived CDR1 and CDR2 are ENHRY and SYGVKD. The CDR3 is 13 residues long.

This clone appeared once. This chain uses TRBV5-1 with TRBJ2-3; TRBD2 agrees at 9 bases. CDR3 size: 20 residues. The V segment lost 6 bases and the J segment 2 bases; nucleotides outside the gene matches: 22. The germline V gene encodes CDR1 SGHRS and CDR2 YFSETQ. The CDR3 here is CASTTWGFSGSSKPTDTQYF. The CDR3 bases are TGCGCCAGCACCACTTGGGGTTTTAGCGGGAGTTCGAAGCCCACAGATACGCAGTATTTT.

This clone was seen only once. The genes are TRBV7-2 and TRBJ2-2; 8 nucleotides line up with TRBD1. This CDR3 contains 17 residues. The V segment lost 3 bases and the J segment 5 bases; nucleotides outside the gene matches: 11. Germline CDR1 is SGHTA and CDR2 is FQGNSA. The chain's CDR3 is CASSLHLTGVETGELFF. The CDR3 bases are TGTGCCAGCAGCTTGCACCTGACAGGGGTTGAGACCGGGGAGCTGTTTTTT.

This clone came up once. The chain employs TRBV7-9 and TRBJ1-4, with D unresolved. Per the germline V gene, CDR1 is SEHNR and CDR2 is FQNEAQ (reference sequence). This CDR3 spans 14 amino acids. The ends were cut back, 1 base at V and 7 bases at J, with 10 bases in the middle. The CDR3 loop is CASSLGSLSEKLFF. The CDR3 coding sequence is TGTGCCAGCAGCTTAGGAAGTCTGAGTGAAAAACTGTTTTTT.

The rearrangement links TRBV1 to TRBJ1-4. TRBV1 corresponds to a pseudogene. CDR3 length equals 14 residues. The CDR3 DNA reads as TGCACCAGCAGCCCGCGCGTACGTATTGAAAAACTGTTTTTT. It encodes CTSSPRVRIEKLFF.

In the case of this clone: The same CDR3 is also encoded by other DNA sequences in this sample. The rearrangement links TRBV7-3 to TRBJ2-1; 9 bases agree with TRBD2. Germline values: CDR1 SGHTA, CDR2 FQGTGA. V lost 7 bases to trimming and J lost 5 bases; unmatched junction nucleotides: 9. The CDR3 runs to 15 residues. The CDR3: CASTRGGGEDNEQFF. CDR3 nucleotides: TGTGCCAGCACCAGGGGCGGGGGGGAGGACAATGAGCAGTTCTTC.

This clone was observed a few times. The V and J genes are TRBV19 and TRBJ2-1; D is undetermined. Trimming cost V 5 bases and J 0 bases, with 11 bases left between them. The germline V gene encodes CDR1 LNHDA and CDR2 SQIVND (reference sequence). CDR3 size: 15 residues. The CDR3 spells CASSVSPSSYNEQFF. DNA of the CDR3: TGTGCCAGTAGTGTTAGCCCGAGCTCCTACAATGAGCAGTTCTTC.

This clone was seen more than once but under ten times. The chain recombines TRBV2 with TRBJ1-5, with D possibly matching TRBD1 (6 bases). Trimming cost V 6 bases and J 5 bases, with 17 bases left between them. The CDR3 runs to 15 residues. Germline CDR1 reads SNHLY; CDR2 reads FYNNEI. CDR3 region: CASSLQGPAYQPQHF. In DNA form, the CDR3 reads TGTGCCAGCAGCCTACAGGGTCCCGCTTATCAGCCCCAGCATTTT. The variable domain in full, with the rest retrieved from reference TRBV2 and TRBJ1-5, is EPEVTQTPSHQVTQMGQEVILRCVPISNHLYFYWYRQILGQKVEFLVSFYNNEISEKSEIFDDQFSVERPDGSNFTLKIRSTKLEDSAMYFCASSLQGPAYQPQHFGDGTRLSIL.

V gene TRBV24-1 combines with J gene TRBJ2-3, with 8 bases aligning to TRBD1. CDR1 is KGHDR and CDR2 is SFDVKD in the germline V gene. The V and J ends lost 3 bases and 6 bases, in that order; junction bases with no gene match: 4. The CDR3 totals 14 residues. The chain's CDR3 is CATSDRTGRDTQYF. The CDR3, as DNA: TGTGCCACCAGTGATCGGACAGGGAGGGATACGCAGTATTTT.

This clone was counted once. The CDR3 loop is CASSFADASTEAFF. CDR3 sequence (DNA): TGCGCCAGCAGCTTCGCTGACGCTAGCACTGAAGCTTTCTTT. V is TRBV5-1 and J is TRBJ1-1, with D uncertain. The V end was cut by 2 bases, the J end by 4 bases, with 12 bases between. Per germline, CDR1 SGHRS and CDR2 YFSETQ. The CDR3 consists of 14 residues. The entire variable domain, with the rest obtained from reference TRBV5-1 and TRBJ1-1, is as follows: KAGVTQTPRYLIKTRGQQVTLSCSPISGHRSVSWYQQTPGQGLQFLFEYFSETQRNKGNFPGRFSGRQFSNSRSEMNVSTLELGDSALYLCASSFADASTEAFFGQGTRLTVV.

The rearrangement links TRBV27 to TRBJ2-5; 7 nucleotides align to TRBD1. Trimming removed 7 bases from V and 5 bases from J; junction bases left unmatched: 13. Germline values: CDR1 MNHEY, CDR2 SMNVEV (reference sequence). The CDR3 sequence is 15 residues long. CDR3 amino acids: CASTPRGRDSETQYF. As DNA, the CDR3 is TGTGCCAGCACCCCGAGGGGCAGGGACAGTGAGACCCAGTACTTC.

The chain recombines TRBV5-1 with TRBJ1-3; 7 bases align to TRBD1. J was trimmed by 0 bases and V by 1 base; bases with no gene match: 4. Germline V gene lookup returns CDR1 SGHRS and CDR2 YFSETQ. The CDR3 is 16 residues long. The CDR3 nucleotides read TGCGCCAGCAGCTTGTTGGGACAGAACTCTGGAAACACCATATATTTT. It translates to CASSLLGQNSGNTIYF.

V and J are TRBV9 and TRBJ2-1; 13 positions agree with TRBD2. J gave up 12 bases and V 9 bases, and 9 bases lay outside the gene matches. Germline assignment: CDR1 SGDLS and CDR2 YYNGEE. CDR3 length equals 13 residues. In DNA, the CDR3 is TGTGCCACCTACGGACTAGCGGGAGTGGTGCAGTTCTTC. Translating it yields CATYGLAGVVQFF.

The table lists this clone with a few counts. The genes are TRBV3-1 (or the pseudogene TRBV3-2) and TRBJ2-3; 7 nucleotides agree with TRBD1. This CDR3 contains 16 residues. The germline CDR1 and CDR2 sequences are LGHDT and YNNKEL (reference sequence). V dropped 0 bases and J dropped 2; count of bases not matched to a gene: 5. The CDR3 here is CASSQDGGQTTDTQYF. CDR3 nucleotide sequence: TGTGCCAGCAGCCAAGATGGGGGACAGACCACAGATACGCAGTATTTT.

The V call is TRBV6-5, the J call TRBJ1-1, with TRBD1 identical over 9 bases. Germline trimming cut 8 bases from V and 4 bases from J; bases unmatched to any gene: 8. Germline values: CDR1 MNHEY, CDR2 SVGAGI. CDR3 length: 14 residues. CDR3 sequence: CASGTGKAGTEAFF. Here the CDR3 DNA reads TGTGCCAGCGGGACAGGGAAAGCGGGCACTGAAGCTTTCTTT.

The V and J genes are TRBV19 and TRBJ2-1; a possible D gene is TRBD2 (5 bases). Germline-derived CDR1 and CDR2 are LNHDA and SQIVND (reference sequence). Trimming cost V 5 bases and J 0 bases, with 14 bases left between them. The CDR3 covers 16 residues. The CDR3 DNA reads TGTGCCAGTAGTGCCCGGGAATTCGGCTCCTACAATGAGCAGTTCTTC. Protein: CASSAREFGSYNEQFF.

J is TRBJ2-3 and V is TRBV19; TRBD2 aligns across 7 bases. The CDR3 is made up of 14 amino acids. The germline V gene encodes CDR1 LNHDA and CDR2 SQIVND (reference sequence). Germline trimming cut 8 bases from V and 4 bases from J; bases unmatched to any gene: 9. CDR3 residues: CASRDYRASDTQYF. The CDR3 coding sequence is TGTGCCAGTCGGGACTATCGGGCGTCAGATACGCAGTATTTT.

The rearrangement joins TRBV6-1 to TRBJ1-1; D gene unclear. Germline CDR1 reads MNHNS; CDR2 reads SASEGT. The CDR3 has 13 residues. V lost 0 bases, J lost 9 bases, and 11 bases lay in between. In DNA form, the CDR3 reads TGTGCCAGCAGTGAAGCGCGGGCAGTTCAAGCTTTCTTT. Protein sequence: CASSEARAVQAFF.

A note on this clone: The junction shows a germline mismatch at one end, possibly a read error. This chain links TRBV9 with TRBJ2-5, with a weak D call TRBD2 (5 bases). Germline V gives CDR1 SGDLS, CDR2 YYNGEE. This CDR3 has 12 residues. The CDR3 sequence: CASSPNWESQYF. CDR3 DNA sequence: TGTGCCAGCAGCCCAAATTGGGAGAGCCAGTACTTC. Full variable domain (remainder filled in from reference TRBV9 and TRBJ2-5): DSGVTQTPKHLITATGQRVTLRCSPRSGDLSVYWYQQSLDQGLQFLIQYYNGEERAKGNILERFSAQQFPDLHSELNLSSLELGDSALYFCASSPNWESQYFGPGTRLLVL.

This clone was seen just once. The V and J genes are TRBV10-2 and TRBJ2-7, with a possible D match to TRBD2 (6 bases). Trimming pared 0 bases from V and 0 bases from J, leaving 15 bases between. Germline loops: CDR1 WSHSY, CDR2 SAAADI. The CDR3 consists of 17 residues. In DNA, the CDR3 is TGCGCCAGCAGTGAGTCCCTAGCTACGGGGGACTCCTACGAGCAGTACGTC. Its protein is CASSESLATGDSYEQYV.

The chain is built from TRBV5-6 and TRBJ2-3; 9 nucleotides agree with TRBD2. From germline, CDR1 is SGHDT and CDR2 YYEEEE. V lost 4 bases, J lost 0 bases, and 6 bases stayed unmatched. CDR3 length equals 16 residues. CDR3: CASSALAGASTDTQYF. CDR3 nucleotides: TGTGCCAGCAGCGCGTTAGCGGGGGCTAGCACAGATACGCAGTATTTT.

This clone appeared a few times. CDR3 DNA: TGCAGCGTGGATGGGACAGGGCCCGAGCAGTACTTC. As protein: CSVDGTGPEQYF. This rearrangement joins TRBV29-1 to TRBJ2-7; TRBD1 matches at 9 bases. Per the germline V gene, CDR1 is SQVTM and CDR2 is ANQGSEA. This CDR3 is 12 amino acids long. Unmatched junction bases numbered 6, after V lost 6 bases and J lost 6 bases.